The 20 T cell receptor beta chains listed next were all sequenced from one sample in a study of cytomegalovirus exposure and HLA in healthy donors. The PCR was carried out with 60 Vbeta primers and 13 Jbeta primers. Method: immunoSEQ multiplex PCR; TCRdb's copy keeps in-frame clones and lacks some. The table lists some 71,000 clones, less than 75% of them singletons. Material: PBMCs. The receptors derive from a man aged 35 to 55 in good health and CMV-seropositive.

The V and J genes are TRBV13 and TRBJ2-2; unclear D gene. Germline V lookup: CDR1 PRHDT, CDR2 FYEKMQ (reference sequence). The CDR3 is 15 residues long. Trimming removed 2 bases at V and 0 bases at J, with 7 bases between. CDR3 amino acids: CASSLLLPNTGELFF. Written as DNA, the CDR3 is TGTGCCAGCAGCTTATTACTACCGAACACCGGGGAGCTGTTTTTT.

This clone showed up just a few times. The chain couples TRBV6-1 to TRBJ1-2, with 10 bases lining up with TRBD1. CDR1 is MNHNS, CDR2 SASEGT, per germline. CDR3 length equals 14 residues. V shed 7 bases, J shed 4 bases, and the junction held 6 bases outside the gene matches. Here the CDR3 DNA reads TGTGCCAGCAAGACAGGGGGCGATGGCTATGGCTACACCTTC. Protein: CASKTGGDGYGYTF.

This chain links TRBV29-1 with TRBJ1-1; 8 bases are shared with TRBD1. With V trimmed by 6 bases and J by 0 bases, 6 bases remained unmatched. Germline CDR1 SQVTM, CDR2 ANQGSEA. CDR3 length: 14 amino acids. The DNA of the CDR3 is TGCAGCGTGTCCAGGGGGCGCGTGAACACTGAAGCTTTCTTT. This gives the protein CSVSRGRVNTEAFF. The entire variable domain, with the rest obtained from reference TRBV29-1 and TRBJ1-1, is as follows: SAVISQKPSRDICQRGTSLTIQCQVDSQVTMMFWYRQQPGQSLTLIATANQGSEATYESGFVIDKFPISRPNLTFSTLTVSNMSPEDSSIYLCSVSRGRVNTEAFFGQGTRLTVV.

This clone was recorded many times. V usage is TRBV6-1 and J usage is TRBJ2-7, with 8 bases matching TRBD2. The CDR3 length is 14 residues. Trimming at V came to 6 bases and at J to 3 bases, leaving 7 bases not matched to a gene. CDR1 MNHNS and CDR2 SASEGT come from the germline V gene. This chain's CDR3 is CASRREGSLYEQYF. CDR3 bases: TGTGCCAGCAGACGGGAGGGTTCTCTCTACGAGCAGTACTTC.

This sequence joins TRBV6-6 and TRBJ1-6, with a possible D match to TRBD1 (5 bases). In germline, CDR1 is MNHNY, CDR2 SVGAGI (reference sequence). This CDR3 contains 16 residues. Trimming cost V 7 bases and J 0 bases, with 13 bases left between them. CDR3 in DNA: TGTGCCAGCAAGATCGCGGGGGGCTCCTATAATTCACCCCTCCACTTT. Translation gives CASKIAGGSYNSPLHF.

V and J are TRBV5-6 and TRBJ1-2, with D maybe TRBD1 (6 bases). This CDR3 comprises 14 residues. CDR1 and CDR2 (germline): SGHDT, YYEEEE. V dropped 4 bases and J dropped 4 bases, with 14 bases sitting between them. CDR3 DNA sequence: TGTGCCAGCAGCCCTCGGGGGGCCTCCTATGGCTACACCTTC. Translated, it gives CASSPRGASYGYTF.

The rearrangement links TRBV14 to TRBJ1-5; D not certain. V lost 2 bases to trimming and J lost 1 base, with 3 bases between them. This CDR3 contains 13 residues. Germline V gene lookup returns CDR1 SGHDN and CDR2 FVKESK. CDR3 residues: CASSQSSNQPQHF. CDR3 in DNA: TGTGCCAGCAGCCAAAGCAGCAATCAGCCCCAGCATTTT.

The V gene is TRBV28, the J gene TRBJ2-7; maybe TRBD2 (6 bases). The CDR3 contains 14 residues. CDR1 and CDR2 (germline): MDHEN, SYDVKM. Between the trimmed V and J ends, which lost 3 bases and 4 bases, there was a span of 13 bases. The CDR3: CASSLVGTGYEQYF. Written as DNA, the CDR3 is TGTGCCAGCAGTTTGGTCGGGACTGGGTACGAGCAGTACTTC.

The genes are TRBV5-1 and TRBJ2-2, with 8 bases aligning to TRBD2. The J segment lost 4 bases and the V segment lost 4 bases, leaving 9 bases of the junction unmatched. The CDR3 extends over 16 amino acids. Germline V lookup: CDR1 SGHRS, CDR2 YFSETQ. The CDR3 protein is CASSPWSGGLTGELFF. The CDR3 bases are TGCGCCAGCAGCCCGTGGAGCGGGGGACTCACCGGGGAGCTGTTTTTT.

The V and J genes are TRBV5-1 and TRBJ1-1, with TRBD1 matching 7 bases. Germline V gene sequence: CDR1 SGHRS, CDR2 YFSETQ. After removal of 3 bases from V and 6 bases from J, the junction contained 2 bases not matched to a gene. This CDR3 has 12 residues. The CDR3 nucleotides read TGCGCCAGCAGCTCGACAGGGTCTGAAGCTTTCTTT. Protein sequence: CASSSTGSEAFF.

The rearrangement joins TRBV7-9 to TRBJ1-2, with D possibly TRBD1 on 5 matching bases. The CDR3 extends over 15 amino acids. The germline V and J ends were trimmed by 1 base and 6 bases, with 15 bases remaining between them. The germline gives CDR1 SEHNR, CDR2 FQNEAQ (reference sequence). The CDR3: CASSLGIGGDNGYTF. DNA for the CDR3: TGTGCCAGCAGCTTAGGAATTGGAGGGGATAATGGCTACACCTTC.

The rearrangement joins TRBV2 to TRBJ2-7, with 11 bases lining up with TRBD1. The CDR3 totals 18 residues. With V trimmed by 8 bases and J by 4 bases, 19 bases remained unmatched. Germline lookup yields CDR1 SNHLY and CDR2 FYNNEI. The DNA for the CDR3 is TGTGCCAGCGGCTGGAAAACTGGACAGGGGGCTTTTCGGTACGAGCAGTACTTC. Translated, it gives CASGWKTGQGAFRYEQYF.

In this sample, this clone turned up a few times. The chain links TRBV4-1 to TRBJ1-4; D call uncertain. The CDR3 has 18 amino acids. V was pared by 0 bases and J by 4 bases, with 18 bases between. The germline V gene has CDR1 MGHRA and CDR2 YSYEKL. The CDR3 sequence: CASSQDRREAGLNEKLFF. CDR3 coding DNA: TGCGCCAGCAGCCAAGATAGGAGGGAGGCAGGTCTTAATGAAAAACTGTTTTTT.

This chain links TRBV29-1 with TRBJ1-1; D ambiguous. Germline V gene sequence: CDR1 SQVTM, CDR2 ANQGSEA. Trimming took 7 bases from V and 2 from J, leaving 17 bases between them. The CDR3 extends over 14 amino acids. The CDR3 bases are TGCAGCGCCGCGGGAGAAGCCTCAAACACTGAAGCTTTCTTT. Its protein is CSAAGEASNTEAFF.

The V call is TRBV25-1, the J call TRBJ2-3, with D hard to call. V lost 6 bases to trimming and J lost 3 bases, with 10 bases between them. The CDR3 is made up of 13 amino acids. Per germline, CDR1 MGHDK and CDR2 SYGVNS. CDR3 in DNA: TGTGCCAGCAGAGAGGATGGGACAGATACGCAGTATTTT. It codes for CASREDGTDTQYF.

The rearrangement links TRBV2 to TRBJ1-1, with a possible D match to TRBD1 (5 bases). V was trimmed by 4 bases and J by 2 bases, leaving 14 bases between them. In germline, CDR1 is SNHLY, CDR2 FYNNEI. There are 15 residues in the CDR3. The CDR3 DNA sequence: TGTGCCAGCAGTGCGGAAACAGGAGAAAACACTGAAGCTTTCTTT. Its translation is CASSAETGENTEAFF.

The genes are TRBV7-2 and TRBJ1-5; 8 nucleotides align to TRBD1. Germline loops: CDR1 SGHTA, CDR2 FQGNSA. The CDR3 is made up of 17 amino acids. The junction had 9 bases not matched to a gene; V was cut back by 3 bases and J by 2 bases. DNA for the CDR3: TGTGCCAGCAGCTTGGTTCCAGGGGGCTTGGGCAATCAGCCCCAGCATTTT. This gives the protein CASSLVPGGLGNQPQHF.

This chain connects TRBV5-1 to TRBJ2-7; maybe TRBD1 (6 bases). V lost 6 bases, J lost 1 base, and 14 bases lay in between. CDR3 length equals 14 residues. Germline V lookup: CDR1 SGHRS, CDR2 YFSETQ. The CDR3 reads CASNREQGSYEQYF. Written as DNA, the CDR3 is TGCGCCAGCAACAGAGAACAGGGTTCCTACGAGCAGTACTTC.

This sequence joins TRBV6-1 and TRBJ2-7; the match to TRBD1 covers 7 bases. V lost 7 bases to trimming and J lost 2 bases; unmatched junction nucleotides: 5. Germline CDR1 reads MNHNS; CDR2 reads SASEGT. CDR3 length: 13 amino acids. CDR3 sequence (DNA): TGTGCCAGCACTCAGGGGACAGCCTACGAGCAGTACTTC. This translates into CASTQGTAYEQYF.

The V and J genes are TRBV7-9 and TRBJ1-1; D might be TRBD1 (5 bases). This CDR3 contains 14 residues. The germline V gene has CDR1 SEHNR and CDR2 FQNEAQ (reference sequence). V shed 5 bases and J shed 0 bases, with 10 bases lying between them. In DNA form, the CDR3 reads TGTGCCAGCAGCCGGGGGATCATGAACACTGAAGCTTTCTTT. This gives the protein CASSRGIMNTEAFF.